The 9 T cell receptor beta chains in this list originate from one sample, sequenced in a study of early T cells in non-severe SARS-CoV-2 infection. TCRdb independently ran MiXCR on the 5' RACE reads; one entry per CDR3 protein. The sample includes under 85,000 distinct CDR3 sequences, roughly 15% of them seen just once. Sequencing was performed on whole blood, taken at baseline. All receptors come from an adult who was a healthcare worker with PCR-confirmed SARS-CoV-2 infection or an uninfected control (not recorded which).

The chain recombines TRBV12-3 or TRBV12-4 with TRBJ1-2; no clear D. The CDR3 is 13 residues long. Trimming took 5 bases from V and 3 from J, leaving 10 bases between them. This CDR3 reads CASSPREDYGYTF. CDR3 nucleotide sequence: TGTGCCAGCAGTCCCAGAGAGGACTATGGCTACACCTTC.

The V gene is TRBV2, the J gene TRBJ2-5; D unresolved. The CDR3 has 14 residues. The ends were cut back, 6 bases at V and 2 bases at J, with 13 bases in the middle. Germline V gene sequence: CDR1 SNHLY, CDR2 FYNNEI. The CDR3 sequence is CASRSSDTQETQYF. The CDR3 DNA reads TGTGCCAGCAGATCGTCGGATACACAAGAGACCCAGTACTTC.

The genes are TRBV20-1 and TRBJ1-2; 7 bases align to TRBD1. CDR3 length equals 14 residues. Germline CDR1 is DFQATT and CDR2 is SNEGSKA (reference sequence). With V trimmed by 1 base and J by 6 bases, 8 bases remained unmatched. This CDR3 reads CSARADRVGDGYTF. The CDR3 nucleotides read TGCAGTGCTAGAGCAGACAGGGTGGGGGATGGCTACACCTTC.

This clonotype has more than one count but fewer than ten. J is TRBJ2-3 and V is TRBV19; TRBD1 might be the D (6 bases). Deletions cut 7 bases from V and 1 base from J, with 15 bases between. In germline, CDR1 is LNHDA, CDR2 SQIVND (reference sequence). There are 15 residues in the CDR3. CDR3 DNA: TGTGCCAGTACCAACATCCCAGGGGGCACAGATACGCAGTATTTT. Its translation: CASTNIPGGTDTQYF.

This clonotype has just a few counts. This sequence joins TRBV18 and TRBJ2-7; D unresolved. CDR3 length equals 12 residues. CDR1 and CDR2 (germline): KGHSH, LQKENI. V gave up 4 bases and J gave up 4 bases, with 8 bases separating them. Written as DNA, the CDR3 is TGTGCCAGCTCACTTTATGAATACGAGCAGTACTTC. Encoded protein: CASSLYEYEQYF. Looking up the rest from reference TRBV18 and TRBJ2-7 gives the full variable domain: NAGVMQNPRHLVRRRGQEARLRCSPMKGHSHVYWYRQLPEEGLKFMVYLQKENIIDESGMPKERFSAEFPKEGPSILRIQQVVRGDSAAYFCASSLYEYEQYFGPGTRLTVT.

The chain couples TRBV6-2 or TRBV6-3 to TRBJ1-1, with 10 bases fitting TRBD1. This CDR3 contains 15 residues. Germline V gene lookup returns CDR1 MNHEY and CDR2 SVGEGT. J lost 3 bases, V lost 5 bases, and 6 bases had no gene match. CDR3 bases: TGTGCCAGCAGTAAGCCGGGACAGGGGCACACTGAAGCTTTCTTT. It codes for CASSKPGQGHTEAFF.

CDR3 sequence reads: CASSLLGSHEQYF. CDR3 nucleotides: TGTGCCAGCAGCCTACTAGGGAGCCACGAGCAGTACTTC. The chain is built from TRBV12-3 or TRBV12-4 and TRBJ2-7; TRBD2 might be the D (5 bases). This CDR3 is built from 13 residues. V gave up 6 bases and J gave up 5 bases, with 14 bases separating them.

The V and J genes are TRBV2 and TRBJ1-3; D uncertain. Trimming shortened V by 1 base and J by 4 bases, and 8 bases separated the two germline ends. Looked up from germline, CDR1 is SNHLY and CDR2 is FYNNEI. This CDR3 region has 14 residues. CDR3 protein: CASSEGTVGNTIYF. In nucleotides, the CDR3 is TGTGCCAGCAGTGAAGGCACAGTGGGAAACACCATATATTTT.

The J gene is TRBJ1-6, the V gene TRBV5-4; no reliable D call. Germline lookup yields CDR1 SGHNT and CDR2 YYREEE (reference sequence). The CDR3 has 14 residues. With 3 bases removed from V and 5 bases from J, the gap between germline ends came to 9 bases. CDR3 sequence: CASSSPGHNSPLHF. The CDR3 region has the DNA TGTGCCAGCAGCTCCCCCGGACATAATTCACCCCTCCACTTT.